This is a list of T cell receptor beta chains from one sample in a study of shared clonotypes between healthy human individuals. Sequenced by immunoSEQ multiplex PCR; TCRdb stores in-frame clones only, minus some. The sample holds about 600,000 clones, around 77% seen once. Sequencing used PBMCs. The receptors here all came from a woman between 35 and 50 years old in good health. Some clones in this sample may be carry-over from other donors' samples. The CDR3 runs from the conserved cysteine through the conserved F or W. A D gene is named only where the DNA matches it firmly. Not every row has a clone size; where given, it reads once, few, many or a size class.

d_call,j_call,v_call,clone_size,cdr3_aa,cdr3_nt
TRBD2,TRBJ2-7,TRBV7-9,.,CASSLVWGLRAYEQYF,TGTGCCAGCAGCTTAGTTTGGGGACTACGAGCCTACGAGCAGTACTTC
TRBD1,TRBJ2-7,TRBV19,.,CASSSRGHEQYF,TGTGCCAGTAGTTCCAGGGGGCACGAGCAGTACTTC
.,TRBJ1-1,TRBV6-1,many,CASSEGRGINTEAFF,TGTGCCAGCAGTGAGGGCAGGGGCATTAACACTGAAGCTTTCTTT
.,TRBJ1-2,TRBV5-1,.,CASSSTDNYGYTF,TGCGCCAGCAGCTCCACGGATAACTATGGCTACACCTTC
TRBD2,TRBJ2-7,TRBV30,once,CAWSVLRTSGPWGNYEQYF,TGTGCCTGGAGTGTACTGCGGACTAGCGGACCCTGGGGCAACTACGAGCAGTACTTC
.,TRBJ1-2,TRBV7-9,.,CAIENGVGAANYGYTF,TGTGCCATCGAAAATGGGGTAGGGGCGGCTAACTATGGCTACACCTTC
.,TRBJ2-7,TRBV18,.,CASSPGQHVGKQYF,TGTGCCAGCTCACCTGGACAGCACGTCGGGAAGCAGTACTTC
TRBD1,TRBJ1-6,TRBV18,.,CASNRGPDSPLHF,TGTGCCAGCAACAGGGGGCCCGATTCACCCCTCCACTTT
.,TRBJ2-2,TRBV7-8,.,CASSLGGRALTGELFF,TGTGCCAGCAGCTTAGGGGGCAGGGCTCTTACCGGGGAGCTGTTTTTT
TRBD1,TRBJ1-1,TRBV7-9,.,CASSSQGDTEAFF,TGTGCCAGCAGTTCACAGGGGGACACTGAAGCTTTCTTT
.,TRBJ1-1,TRBV28,.,CASSLYPGQAFF,TGTGCCAGCAGTTTATACCCGGGGCAAGCTTTCTTT
TRBD2,TRBJ2-1,TRBV2,.,CASRPGTSGNNEQFF,TGTGCCAGCAGACCCGGGACTAGCGGGAACAATGAGCAGTTCTTC
TRBD1,TRBJ1-4,TRBV28,.,CASSLGPTGKKLFF,TGTGCCAGCAGTTTAGGGCCGACAGGGAAAAAACTGTTTTTT
.,TRBJ2-5,TRBV7-7,.,CASGSEETQYF,TGTGCTAGCGGATCGGAGGAGACCCAGTACTTC
.,TRBJ2-7,TRBV18,.,CASSPTSSYEQYF,TGTGCCAGCTCACCGACAAGCTCCTACGAGCAGTACTTC
.,TRBJ2-2,TRBV6-5,.,CASSYSGRGGRELFF,TGTGCCAGCAGTTACTCGGGGCGCGGTGGCCGGGAGCTGTTTTTT
.,TRBJ2-7,TRBV6-1,.,CASSPTGDEQYF,TGTGCCAGCAGTCCCACGGGCGACGAGCAGTACTTC
TRBD2,TRBJ2-1,TRBV4-2,.,CASSQGLAGNNEQFF,TGTGCCAGCAGCCAAGGACTAGCGGGTAACAATGAGCAGTTCTTC
.,TRBJ2-5,TRBV28,many,CASSLLGGLYQETQYF,TGTGCCAGCAGTCTATTGGGCGGGCTGTACCAAGAGACCCAGTACTTC
.,TRBJ1-1,TRBV29-1,.,CSVQAPDSNTEAFF,TGCAGCGTTCAGGCACCCGACTCGAACACTGAAGCTTTCTTT
TRBD1,TRBJ2-5,TRBV2,few,CASGGTGVETQYF,TGTGCCAGCGGTGGGACAGGGGTAGAGACCCAGTACTTC
.,TRBJ2-7,TRBV29-1,.,CSVGVVRGAFIEQYF,TGCAGCGTTGGGGTCGTCAGGGGGGCCTTTATCGAGCAGTACTTC
.,TRBJ1-5,TRBV28,.,CASRSAGQPQHF,TGTGCCAGCAGGAGTGCGGGTCAGCCCCAGCATTTT
.,TRBJ1-2,TRBV5-1,.,CASSLGDTSYGYTF,TGCGCCAGCAGCTTGGGGGACACGTCCTATGGCTACACCTTC
TRBD2,TRBJ2-1,TRBV11-2,many,CASSPLGGRSNEQFF,TGTGCCAGCAGCCCGCTGGGCGGGAGGTCTAATGAGCAGTTCTTC
TRBD2,TRBJ2-7,TRBV2,.,CASSELAGVYYEQYF,TGTGCCAGCAGTGAACTAGCGGGAGTTTACTACGAGCAGTACTTC
TRBD1,TRBJ1-4,TRBV4-3,.,CASSQWSGQGEKLFF,TGCGCCAGCAGCCAATGGTCGGGACAGGGTGAAAAACTGTTTTTT
.,TRBJ1-4,TRBV4-2,few,CASSQPPGHLKIATNEKLFF,TGTGCCAGCAGCCAACCTCCGGGACACCTAAAAATTGCAACTAATGAAAAACTGTTTTTT
TRBD1,TRBJ1-1,TRBV30,.,CAWRQGGTEAFF,TGTGCCTGGAGACAGGGGGGCACTGAAGCTTTCTTT
.,TRBJ1-1,TRBV30,.,CAWKEYTEAFF,TGTGCCTGGAAAGAATACACTGAAGCTTTCTTT
TRBD1,TRBJ2-6,TRBV5-4,.,CASKPWDSNSGANVLTF,TGTGCCAGCAAACCATGGGACAGCAACTCTGGGGCCAACGTCCTGACTTTC
.,TRBJ2-2,TRBV19,.,CASSIALGVSGELFF,TGTGCCAGTAGTATAGCCCTGGGGGTAAGCGGGGAGCTGTTTTTT
.,TRBJ2-7,TRBV6-1,.,CASKRTDSYEQYF,TGTGCCAGCAAAAGGACAGACTCCTACGAGCAGTACTTC
.,TRBJ2-7,TRBV9,.,CASSASRSSYEQYF,TGTGCCAGCAGCGCATCACGGAGCTCCTACGAGCAGTACTTC
.,TRBJ1-4,TRBV15,.,CATSRVNSRANEKLFF,TGTGCCACCAGCAGAGTCAACAGTCGGGCTAATGAAAAACTGTTTTTT
TRBD2,TRBJ2-1,TRBV5-1,few,CASSLLAGAGNEQFF,TGCGCCAGCAGCTTACTAGCGGGAGCAGGGAATGAGCAGTTCTTC
.,TRBJ2-7,TRBV15,.,CATSREVDSLAYEQYF,TGTGCCACCAGCAGAGAAGTGGACAGTCTTGCCTACGAGCAGTACTTC
.,TRBJ1-3,TRBV30,.,CAWSVLGGPGNTIYF,TGTGCCTGGAGTGTATTGGGGGGTCCGGGAAACACCATATATTTT
.,TRBJ1-2,TRBV5-1,few,CASSFSPQGGNYGYTF,TGCGCCAGCAGCTTTTCCCCCCAGGGAGGGAACTATGGCTACACCTTC
.,TRBJ1-2,TRBV18,few,CASSPAGRDYGYTF,TGTGCCAGCTCACCAGCTGGCAGAGACTATGGCTACACCTTC
.,TRBJ1-4,TRBV28,.,CASSSPDRKKLFF,TGTGCCAGCAGTTCACCTGACAGAAAAAAACTGTTTTTT
.,TRBJ2-3,TRBV2,once,CASRGGTDTQYF,TGTGCCAGCAGGGGGGGTACAGATACGCAGTATTTT
TRBD2,TRBJ2-2,TRBV7-2,.,CASSDIAGATGELFF,TGTGCCAGCAGCGATATTGCGGGAGCGACCGGGGAGCTGTTTTTT
.,TRBJ1-2,TRBV29-1,.,CSVRAGDLYGYTF,TGCAGCGTTAGGGCAGGGGATCTCTATGGCTACACCTTC
.,TRBJ1-5,TRBV28,.,CASSGTRLVKPQHF,TGTGCCAGCAGTGGGACCCGACTTGTGAAGCCCCAGCATTTT
.,TRBJ1-2,TRBV5-6,.,CASSSDAYGYTF,TGTGCCAGCAGCTCCGACGCGTATGGCTACACCTTC